Each of the 32 T cell receptor beta chains below was sequenced from the same sample in a study of blood T cell repertoires in COVID-19. Measured with immunoSEQ multiplex PCR; TCRdb has only the in-frame clones, and not every one. The repertoire consists of over 150,000 clones, with 65% to 85% occurring once and the leading ten covering under 4%. The sample consisted of PBMCs or T cells enriched from blood (not recorded which). The receptors stem from a woman aged 25 to 45 who had recovered from COVID-19.

The genes are TRBV28 and TRBJ1-2; TRBD1 aligns across 8 bases. V shed 7 bases, J shed 8 bases, and the junction held 6 bases outside the gene matches. CDR1 is MDHEN and CDR2 is SYDVKM in the germline V gene. The CDR3 totals 12 residues. CDR3 protein: CASKQDRDGYTF. The CDR3, as DNA: TGTGCCAGCAAACAGGACAGGGACGGCTACACCTTC.

This clone has just one count. The chain recombines TRBV7-9 with TRBJ2-3; 8 bases fit TRBD2. This CDR3 contains 16 residues. V gave up 5 bases and J gave up 2 bases; unmatched junction bases: 9. The germline gives CDR1 SEHNR, CDR2 FQNEAQ (reference sequence). The CDR3 here is CASSPLTSGITDTQYF. In DNA form, the CDR3 reads TGTGCCAGCAGCCCCCTCACTAGCGGAATCACAGATACGCAGTATTTT.

The chain joins TRBV9 to TRBJ1-1; TRBD1 matches 9 bases. V lost 0 bases, J lost 5 bases, and 5 bases stayed unmatched. Germline CDR1 SGDLS, CDR2 YYNGEE. The CDR3 is 15 residues long. The CDR3 here is CASSVDRGRFTEAFF. Written as DNA, the CDR3 is TGTGCCAGCAGCGTAGACAGGGGGCGCTTTACTGAAGCTTTCTTT. The whole variable domain, remainder taken from reference TRBV9 and TRBJ1-1, is DSGVTQTPKHLITATGQRVTLRCSPRSGDLSVYWYQQSLDQGLQFLIQYYNGEERAKGNILERFSAQQFPDLHSELNLSSLELGDSALYFCASSVDRGRFTEAFFGQGTRLTVV.

The V gene is TRBV5-1, the J gene TRBJ1-3; 7 bases line up with TRBD1. CDR1 is SGHRS, CDR2 YFSETQ, per germline. J was trimmed by 0 bases and V by 2 bases; bases with no gene match: 5. The CDR3 runs 16 residues. The CDR3 region has the DNA TGCGCCAGCAGCTTAGGGACAGTAAACTCTGGAAACACCATATATTTT. This codes for CASSLGTVNSGNTIYF.

This sequence joins TRBV27 and TRBJ1-2; D remains unclear. CDR1 MNHEY and CDR2 SMNVEV come from the germline V gene (reference sequence). This CDR3 region has 12 residues. V was pared by 10 bases and J by 2 bases, with 11 bases between. CDR3 region: CATHRENYGYTF. DNA for the CDR3: TGTGCCACTCATAGGGAGAACTATGGCTACACCTTC.

This clone was counted once. The V gene is TRBV5-4, the J gene TRBJ2-3; 10 nucleotides line up with TRBD2. The CDR3 extends over 15 amino acids. Germline V gene sequence: CDR1 SGHNT, CDR2 YYREEE (reference sequence). With V trimmed by 0 bases and J by 3 bases, 1 base remained unmatched. The CDR3 sequence: CASSLASGGTDTQYF. As DNA, the CDR3 is TGTGCCAGCAGCTTGGCTAGCGGGGGAACAGATACGCAGTATTTT.

The chain has TRBV7-3 and TRBJ2-7; TRBD1 is a possible D gene (6 bases). The CDR3 consists of 15 residues. Germline assignment: CDR1 SGHTA and CDR2 FQGTGA. Trimming cost V 5 bases and J 7 bases, with 21 bases left between them. CDR3 sequence: CASSPTGHGLGEQYF. CDR3 nucleotide sequence: TGTGCCAGCAGCCCTACGGGACATGGACTCGGGGAGCAGTACTTC.

The chain uses TRBV7-3 and TRBJ2-7; D possibly corresponds to TRBD2 (5 bases). There are 15 residues in the CDR3. V lost 1 base and J 0 bases, leaving 10 bases between the germline ends. Germline lookup yields CDR1 SGHTA and CDR2 FQGTGA. This chain's CDR3 is CASSLMASSSYEQYF. The CDR3 DNA follows: TGTGCCAGCAGCTTAATGGCTAGCAGCTCCTACGAGCAGTACTTC.

The rearrangement uses TRBV3-1 (or the pseudogene TRBV3-2) and TRBJ2-7; tentative D call: TRBD1 (6 bases). Per germline, CDR1 LGHDT and CDR2 YNNKEL (reference sequence). This CDR3 contains 16 residues. V was trimmed by 0 bases and J by 2 bases, leaving 14 bases between them. DNA of the CDR3: TGTGCCAGCAGCCAAGATAGGGGGACACTTACCTACGAGCAGTACTTC. It codes for CASSQDRGTLTYEQYF.

The J gene is TRBJ1-2, the V gene TRBV10-3, with 8 bases fitting TRBD1. The J segment lost 5 bases and the V segment lost 5 bases, leaving 1 base of the junction unmatched. Per the germline V gene, CDR1 is ENHRY and CDR2 is SYGVKD. This CDR3 is 12 amino acids long. The CDR3 protein is CAISQGAYGYTF. DNA for the CDR3: TGTGCCATCAGTCAGGGGGCTTATGGCTACACCTTC.

This chain joins TRBV28 and TRBJ2-1; no reliable D call. This CDR3 comprises 12 residues. Trimming removed 7 bases at V and 4 bases at J, with 8 bases between. CDR1 is MDHEN and CDR2 is SYDVKM in the germline V gene. The CDR3 DNA reads TGTGCCAGCACCGCCGGGTACAATGAGCAGTTCTTC. It specifies CASTAGYNEQFF.

This clone is a singleton in its sample. This chain uses TRBV27 with TRBJ1-2, with 7 bases identical to TRBD1. Germline trimming cut 4 bases from V and 0 bases from J; bases unmatched to any gene: 2. CDR3 length: 14 amino acids. In germline, CDR1 is MNHEY, CDR2 SMNVEV (reference sequence). The DNA for the CDR3 is TGTGCCAGCAGTTACGACAGGGCTAACTATGGCTACACCTTC. Translated: CASSYDRANYGYTF.

The chain employs TRBV15 and TRBJ2-7, with D perhaps TRBD2 (6 bases). The V and J ends lost 4 bases and 5 bases respectively, with 18 bases between them. Germline CDR1 reads LNHNV; CDR2 reads YYDKDF (reference sequence). The CDR3 has 15 amino acids. The DNA of the CDR3 is TGTGCCACCAGCACAAGAAGGACTACAGCCCACGAGCAGTACTTC. Its translation is CATSTRRTTAHEQYF.

The chain uses TRBV19 and TRBJ1-1; a weak D match, TRBD1 (6 bases). With 2 bases removed from V and 2 bases from J, the gap between germline ends came to 12 bases. The germline V gene has CDR1 LNHDA and CDR2 SQIVND (reference sequence). The CDR3 runs 15 residues. The CDR3 spells CASSIFGQLNTEAFF. The CDR3 region has the DNA TGTGCCAGTAGTATATTTGGACAGTTAAACACTGAAGCTTTCTTT.

The chain recombines TRBV11-2 with TRBJ1-1; D remains ambiguous. CDR1 SGHAT and CDR2 FQNNGV come from the germline V gene. There are 17 residues in the CDR3. The V end lost 2 bases, the J end lost 0 bases, and 16 bases lay between the germline ends. This chain's CDR3 is CASSLMRRRRLNTEAFF. As DNA, the CDR3 is TGTGCCAGCAGCTTAATGCGAAGGCGGCGCCTGAACACTGAAGCTTTCTTT. Looking up the rest from reference TRBV11-2 and TRBJ1-1 gives the full variable domain: EAGVAQSPRYKIIEKRQSVAFWCNPISGHATLYWYQQILGQGPKLLIQFQNNGVVDDSQLPKDRFSAERLKGVDSTLKIQPAKLEDSAVYLCASSLMRRRRLNTEAFFGQGTRLTVV.

The chain is built from TRBV19 and TRBJ2-2; the D is unclear. CDR1 is LNHDA, CDR2 SQIVND, per germline (reference sequence). This CDR3 has 14 residues. The V gene lost 5 bases and the J gene lost 1 base, with 8 bases spanning the gap. The DNA for the CDR3 is TGTGCCAGTAGTCCCAATAGGAACACCGGGGAGCTGTTTTTT. Translation: CASSPNRNTGELFF.

This sequence joins TRBV7-2 and TRBJ2-7; possible D gene TRBD2, 6 bases. With 1 base removed from V and 6 bases from J, the gap between germline ends came to 16 bases. From germline, CDR1 is SGHTA and CDR2 FQGNSA. The CDR3 runs 15 residues. The CDR3 protein is CASSLVGSRRGEQYF. The CDR3 nucleotides are TGTGCCAGCAGCTTAGTCGGGAGTCGGAGGGGCGAGCAGTACTTC.

The sample holds one count of this clone. The chain uses TRBV2 and TRBJ2-4; D remains ambiguous. The ends were cut back, 3 bases at V and 0 bases at J, with 9 bases in the middle. The length of the CDR3 is 15 residues. Looked up from germline, CDR1 is SNHLY and CDR2 is FYNNEI. For the CDR3, the DNA is TGTGCCAGCAGTGATAACATATTAGCCAAAAACATTCAGTACTTC. Encoded protein: CASSDNILAKNIQYF.

This rearrangement joins TRBV30 to TRBJ1-2; 9 bases are a match to TRBD1. The germline V gene encodes CDR1 GTSNPN and CDR2 SVGIG (reference sequence). The ends lost 5 bases at V and 4 bases at J; junction bases unmatched: 2. The CDR3 has 12 amino acids. CDR3: CAWAGQGYGYTF. The DNA for the CDR3 is TGTGCCTGGGCGGGACAGGGCTATGGCTACACCTTC.

This chain links TRBV16 with TRBJ2-7; a possible D gene is TRBD2 (7 bases). Trimming cost V 0 bases and J 2 bases, with 8 bases left between them. CDR1 and CDR2 (germline): KGHSY, FQNENV. The length of the CDR3 is 14 residues. CDR3 sequence: CASSQSGGAYEQYF. As DNA, the CDR3 is TGTGCCAGCAGCCAATCAGGGGGGGCCTACGAGCAGTACTTC.

The chain joins TRBV5-1 to TRBJ1-6; TRBD1 might be the D (5 bases). Trimming cost V 4 bases and J 10 bases, with 12 bases left between them. The CDR3 consists of 13 residues. CDR1 is SGHRS, CDR2 YFSETQ, per germline. The CDR3 bases are TGCGCCAGCAGCATTGACAGTTACTCACCCCTCCACTTT. Protein: CASSIDSYSPLHF.

The V gene is TRBV11-2, the J gene TRBJ1-6, with D tentatively TRBD1 (5 bases). CDR1 and CDR2 (germline): SGHAT, FQNNGV. The length of the CDR3 is 12 residues. Trimming removed 7 bases at V and 15 bases at J, with 16 bases between. CDR3 sequence: CASTLGGSLLHF. As DNA, the CDR3 is TGTGCCAGCACCTTGGGGGGATCGCTCCTCCACTTT.

The CDR3 protein is CASSKPSGQELWDTF. CDR3 bases: TGTGCCAGCAGCAAACCATCAGGACAGGAGTTATGGGACACCTTC. The V call is TRBV21-1, the J call TRBJ1-2; the table names TRBD1, a call not compared with the DNA. TRBV21-1 is shown as a pseudogene. CDR3 length: 15 residues.

This chain connects TRBV15 to TRBJ2-2; TRBD1 is a possible D gene (6 bases). Trimming left V 3 bases short and J 4 bases short, with 15 bases between. This CDR3 region has 16 residues. The V gene's germline CDR1 is LNHNV and CDR2 YYDKDF (reference sequence). The CDR3 is CATSRATGMGTGELFF. The CDR3 nucleotides are TGTGCCACCAGCAGGGCAACAGGGATGGGCACCGGGGAGCTGTTTTTT.

V is TRBV5-1 and J is TRBJ1-4, with D possibly being TRBD1 (5 bases). The germline V gene has CDR1 SGHRS and CDR2 YFSETQ. This CDR3 region has 14 residues. V lost 2 bases, J lost 0 bases, and 5 bases lay in between. The CDR3 DNA sequence: TGCGCCAGCAGCTTACAGGCAACTAATGAAAAACTGTTTTTT. Residues: CASSLQATNEKLFF.

The chain joins TRBV19 to TRBJ1-2; 9 bases line up with TRBD1. Per germline, CDR1 LNHDA and CDR2 SQIVND (reference sequence). The V and J ends lost 7 bases and 4 bases, in that order; junction bases with no gene match: 4. CDR3 size: 13 residues. The CDR3 protein is CASKTQGAYGYTF. DNA for the CDR3: TGTGCCAGTAAAACACAGGGGGCCTATGGCTACACCTTC.

The rearrangement joins TRBV28 to TRBJ2-7; TRBD2 matches at 7 bases. The CDR3 has 16 residues. V lost 2 bases, J lost 3 bases, and 10 bases stayed unmatched. Germline CDR1 reads MDHEN; CDR2 reads SYDVKM. The DNA for the CDR3 is TGTGCCAGCAGTTTAAATGCGGGGGAGAGCTACTACGAGCAGTACTTC. It specifies CASSLNAGESYYEQYF. Full variable domain (outside the CDR3, taken from reference TRBV28 and TRBJ2-7): DVKVTQSSRYLVKRTGEKVFLECVQDMDHENMFWYRQDPGLGLRLIYFSYDVKMKEKGDIPEGYSVSREKKERFSLILESASTNQTSMYLCASSLNAGESYYEQYFGPGTRLTVT.

The V call is TRBV28, the J call TRBJ1-3; 9 bases match TRBD1. The CDR3 contains 17 residues. Germline lookup yields CDR1 MDHEN and CDR2 SYDVKM. V was clipped by 3 bases and J by 2 bases; unmatched bases: 8. CDR3 coding DNA: TGTGCCAGCAGTTTGTGGACAGGGGCTCTTCCTGGAAACACCATATATTTT. Its translation is CASSLWTGALPGNTIYF. Variable domain in full (rest from reference TRBV28 and TRBJ1-3): DVKVTQSSRYLVKRTGEKVFLECVQDMDHENMFWYRQDPGLGLRLIYFSYDVKMKEKGDIPEGYSVSREKKERFSLILESASTNQTSMYLCASSLWTGALPGNTIYFGEGSWLTVV.

The chain has TRBV28 and TRBJ1-5; 7 bases map to TRBD1. Germline lookup yields CDR1 MDHEN and CDR2 SYDVKM. This CDR3 is built from 15 residues. Losses at the gene ends were 11 bases for V and 3 bases for J; bases not matched to a gene: 13. The CDR3 loop reads CAAQTQGFSNQPQHF. The CDR3 DNA reads as TGTGCCGCACAAACACAGGGGTTCTCCAATCAGCCCCAGCATTTT. Based on the CDR3 plus reference TRBV28 and TRBJ1-5, the full variable domain is DVKVTQSSRYLVKRTGEKVFLECVQDMDHENMFWYRQDPGLGLRLIYFSYDVKMKEKGDIPEGYSVSREKKERFSLILESASTNQTSMYLCAAQTQGFSNQPQHFGDGTRLSIL.

The J gene is TRBJ1-5, the V gene TRBV18, with 8 bases aligning to TRBD1. This CDR3 is built from 14 residues. The J segment lost 7 bases and the V segment lost 3 bases, leaving 5 bases of the junction unmatched. Germline V gene lookup returns CDR1 KGHSH and CDR2 LQKENI. The CDR3 loop is CASSPGQGGQPQHF. Here the CDR3 DNA reads TGTGCCAGCTCACCCGGACAGGGTGGACAGCCCCAGCATTTT.

The chain joins TRBV19 to TRBJ1-4; D call uncertain. Germline V gene sequence: CDR1 LNHDA, CDR2 SQIVND (reference sequence). There are 15 residues in the CDR3. V was clipped by 3 bases and J by 4 bases, with 12 bases between them. The CDR3 nucleotides read TGTGCCAGTAGTATTACGTCCAGGATTAATGAAAAACTGTTTTTT. This sequence encodes CASSITSRINEKLFF.

This chain connects TRBV2 to TRBJ1-1, with D uncertain. CDR1 is SNHLY and CDR2 is FYNNEI in the germline V gene. The CDR3 covers 15 residues. Trimming pared 4 bases from V and 2 bases from J, leaving 14 bases between. The CDR3 sequence: CASSGLQRANTEAFF. As DNA, the CDR3 is TGTGCCAGCAGTGGACTACAGAGGGCCAACACTGAAGCTTTCTTT.